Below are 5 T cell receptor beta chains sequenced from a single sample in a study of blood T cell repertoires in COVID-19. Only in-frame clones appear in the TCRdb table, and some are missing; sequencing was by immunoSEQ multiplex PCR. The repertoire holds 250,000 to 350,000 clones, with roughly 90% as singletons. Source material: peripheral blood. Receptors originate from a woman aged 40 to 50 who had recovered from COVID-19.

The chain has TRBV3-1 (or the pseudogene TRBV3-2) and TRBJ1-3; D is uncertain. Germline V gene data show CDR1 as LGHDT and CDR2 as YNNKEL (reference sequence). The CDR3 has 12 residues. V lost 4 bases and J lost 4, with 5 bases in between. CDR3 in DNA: TGTGCCAGCAGCCTACAGGGAAACACCATATATTTT. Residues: CASSLQGNTIYF.

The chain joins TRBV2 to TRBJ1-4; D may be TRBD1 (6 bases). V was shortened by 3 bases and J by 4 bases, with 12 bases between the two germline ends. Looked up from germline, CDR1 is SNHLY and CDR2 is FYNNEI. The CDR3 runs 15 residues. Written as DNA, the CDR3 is TGTGCCAGCAGTGACAGAGGACAGAGTAATGAAAAACTGTTTTTT. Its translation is CASSDRGQSNEKLFF.

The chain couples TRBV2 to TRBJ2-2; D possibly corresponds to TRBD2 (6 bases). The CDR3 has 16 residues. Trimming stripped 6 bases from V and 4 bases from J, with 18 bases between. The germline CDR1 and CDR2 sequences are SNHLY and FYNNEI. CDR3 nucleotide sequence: TGTGCCAGCAGGGAGAGTAGCGGTGGGTTCACCGGGGAGCTGTTTTTT. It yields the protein CASRESSGGFTGELFF.

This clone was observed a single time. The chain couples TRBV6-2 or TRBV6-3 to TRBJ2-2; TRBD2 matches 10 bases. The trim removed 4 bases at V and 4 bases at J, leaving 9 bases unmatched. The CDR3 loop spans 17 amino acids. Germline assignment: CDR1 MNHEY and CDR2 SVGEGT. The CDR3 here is CASSSRLAGEGTGELFF. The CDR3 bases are TGTGCCAGCAGTTCACGCCTAGCGGGAGAGGGCACCGGGGAGCTGTTTTTT.

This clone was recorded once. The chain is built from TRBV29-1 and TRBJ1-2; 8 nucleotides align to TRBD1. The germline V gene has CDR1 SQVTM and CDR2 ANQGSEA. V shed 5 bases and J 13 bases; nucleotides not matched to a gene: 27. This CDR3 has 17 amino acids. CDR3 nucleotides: TGCAGCGTTCTGGACCCTAACGGACAGGGCGGTGACTATGGGTGCACCTTC. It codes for CSVLDPNGQGGDYGCTF.